Listed below are T cell receptor beta chains from one sample, sequenced in a study of cytomegalovirus exposure and HLA in healthy donors. Libraries were prepared by immunoSEQ multiplex PCR; TCRdb keeps only in-frame clonotypes and omits some of them. The sample has about 180,000 clones, about 80% seen once. The source material was PBMCs. All receptors derive from a middle-aged man in good health and CMV-seronegative. The CDR3 runs from the conserved cysteine through the conserved F or W. Each record gives: V gene, J gene, clone size, CDR3 length, D gene, CDR3 DNA, CDR3 protein. D genes are given only for firm matches. Expanded clones are given a class, and other clones once, few, many or no size at all.

v_call: TRBV19
j_call: TRBJ1-1
clone_size: .
cdr3_length: 16
d_call: TRBD1
cdr3_nt: TGTGCCAGCAATACCGGGACAGGGGGCTGGAGCACTGAAGCTTTCTTT
cdr3_aa: CASNTGTGGWSTEAFF

v_call: TRBV6-6
j_call: TRBJ1-4
clone_size: .
cdr3_length: 16
d_call: .
cdr3_nt: TGTGCCAGCAGTTACTCGACCAGGGAAAAAAATGAAAAACTGTTTTTT
cdr3_aa: CASSYSTREKNEKLFF

v_call: TRBV7-2
j_call: TRBJ1-1
clone_size: .
cdr3_length: 14
d_call: .
cdr3_nt: TGTGCCAGCAGCTTAGAGGGGATGAACACTGAAGCTTTCTTT
cdr3_aa: CASSLEGMNTEAFF

v_call: TRBV4-3
j_call: TRBJ1-1
clone_size: .
cdr3_length: 16
d_call: .
cdr3_nt: TGCGCCAGCAGCCAAGGGATGGAGTGGGAGGACACTGAAGCTTTCTTT
cdr3_aa: CASSQGMEWEDTEAFF

v_call: TRBV28
j_call: TRBJ1-2
clone_size: once
cdr3_length: 15
d_call: .
cdr3_nt: TGTGCCAGCAGTTTGGGGGGGGCCCAAACGCAGGGCTACACCTTC
cdr3_aa: CASSLGGAQTQGYTF

v_call: TRBV29-1
j_call: TRBJ1-2
clone_size: once
cdr3_length: 13
d_call: .
cdr3_nt: TGCAGCGTTTCTCACAGGGTTGGGTATGGCTACACCTTC
cdr3_aa: CSVSHRVGYGYTF

v_call: TRBV11-2
j_call: TRBJ2-2
clone_size: .
cdr3_length: 15
d_call: .
cdr3_nt: TGTGCCAGCAAGGGGGGGCCAGGGAACACCGGGGAGCTGTTTTTT
cdr3_aa: CASKGGPGNTGELFF

v_call: TRBV7-3
j_call: TRBJ2-5
clone_size: .
cdr3_length: 16
d_call: TRBD1
cdr3_nt: TGTGCCAGCAGCCCCAGCCGGGACAGGGTTGCAGAGACCCAGTACTTC
cdr3_aa: CASSPSRDRVAETQYF

v_call: TRBV4-1
j_call: TRBJ1-5
clone_size: .
cdr3_length: 16
d_call: .
cdr3_nt: TGCGCCAGCAGCCAAGTATCAGGGGTTCGGGTTCAGCCCCAGCATTTT
cdr3_aa: CASSQVSGVRVQPQHF

v_call: TRBV6-5
j_call: TRBJ2-7
clone_size: few
cdr3_length: 12
d_call: .
cdr3_nt: TGTGCCAGCAGACCCCAGGGAGGCGAGCAGTACTTC
cdr3_aa: CASRPQGGEQYF

v_call: TRBV28
j_call: TRBJ2-3
clone_size: .
cdr3_length: 16
d_call: .
cdr3_nt: TGTGCCAGCACCGTTTGGGCGGGGTCTAGCACAGATACGCAGTATTTT
cdr3_aa: CASTVWAGSSTDTQYF

v_call: TRBV10-3
j_call: TRBJ2-7
clone_size: .
cdr3_length: 15
d_call: TRBD1
cdr3_nt: TGTGCCATCAGTGGGGGGGACAGGGGAAGTTACGAGCAGTACTTC
cdr3_aa: CAISGGDRGSYEQYF

v_call: TRBV7-3
j_call: TRBJ2-1
clone_size: .
cdr3_length: 19
d_call: TRBD2
cdr3_nt: TGTGCCAGCAGCTCAGCGTCAGGCGCGGGAGAAACCTCCTACAATGAGCAGTTCTTC
cdr3_aa: CASSSASGAGETSYNEQFF

v_call: TRBV4-1
j_call: TRBJ2-7
clone_size: .
cdr3_length: 17
d_call: .
cdr3_nt: TGCGCCAGCAGCCCTCGAAGAGGCGGGGGCCCCTCCTACGAGCAGTACTTC
cdr3_aa: CASSPRRGGGPSYEQYF

v_call: TRBV15
j_call: TRBJ1-1
clone_size: once
cdr3_length: 14
d_call: TRBD1
cdr3_nt: TGTGCCACCAGCCCCGGACAGGGGATTCTTGAAGCTTTCTTT
cdr3_aa: CATSPGQGILEAFF

v_call: TRBV7-9
j_call: TRBJ2-7
clone_size: once
cdr3_length: 14
d_call: .
cdr3_nt: TGTGCCAGCAGGGCATCGCAGGGCTCGGACGAGCAGTACTTC
cdr3_aa: CASRASQGSDEQYF

v_call: TRBV4-3
j_call: TRBJ2-3
clone_size: .
cdr3_length: 14
d_call: TRBD2
cdr3_nt: TGCGCCAGCAGCCCGCTAGCGGGGGGAGATACGCAGTATTTT
cdr3_aa: CASSPLAGGDTQYF

v_call: TRBV7-2
j_call: TRBJ2-1
clone_size: .
cdr3_length: 15
d_call: .
cdr3_nt: TGTGCCAGCAGGCGATTTGGGAGCCGTTACAATGAGCAGTTCTTC
cdr3_aa: CASRRFGSRYNEQFF

v_call: TRBV9
j_call: TRBJ2-3
clone_size: .
cdr3_length: 14
d_call: .
cdr3_nt: TGTGCCAGCAGCGTAGATCCCGCTACTCGTACGCAGTATTTT
cdr3_aa: CASSVDPATRTQYF

v_call: TRBV27
j_call: TRBJ1-4
clone_size: once
cdr3_length: 15
d_call: .
cdr3_nt: TGTGCCAGCAGTCCCCGGACAGTGGTAAATGAAAAACTGTTTTTT
cdr3_aa: CASSPRTVVNEKLFF

v_call: TRBV30
j_call: TRBJ2-3
clone_size: .
cdr3_length: 19
d_call: TRBD2
cdr3_nt: TGTGCCTTAGGGTCCGGTCGGGCTAGCGGGAGAGGAGGGAAAGGTACGCAGTATTTT
cdr3_aa: CALGSGRASGRGGKGTQYF

v_call: TRBV7-6
j_call: TRBJ2-1
clone_size: .
cdr3_length: 16
d_call: .
cdr3_nt: TGTGCCAGCAGCTTAGTATCTAGCACCCAGGGGAATGAGCAGTTCTTC
cdr3_aa: CASSLVSSTQGNEQFF